The 15 T cell receptor beta chains given below trace back to one sample, sequenced in a study of T cell responses to AZD1222 COVID-19 vaccine. Generated by immunoSEQ multiplex PCR, the TCRdb table keeps only in-frame clones and is missing some. The profile covers 120,000 to 150,000 clones, with about 90% appearing a single time and around 5.2% taken by the ten largest. Sequences were derived from peripheral blood, sampled on day 0 of AZD1222 vaccination. These receptors were collected from an adult in good health.

The chain couples TRBV6-6 to TRBJ1-2; possible D gene TRBD1, 5 bases. Per germline, CDR1 MNHNY and CDR2 SVGAGI (reference sequence). The CDR3 covers 15 residues. The V end was cut by 0 bases, the J end by 2 bases, with 10 bases between. The CDR3 loop reads CASSYSSGSNYGYTF. The CDR3 DNA reads as TGTGCCAGCAGTTACTCCTCAGGGTCAAACTATGGCTACACCTTC.

In its sample, this clone was seen a few times. This chain uses TRBV3-1 (or the pseudogene TRBV3-2) with TRBJ2-3; weak D call: TRBD2 (5 bases). Germline V gene data show CDR1 as LGHDT and CDR2 as YNNKEL (reference sequence). The CDR3 sequence is 15 residues long. V lost 3 bases to trimming and J lost 1 base, with 11 bases between them. CDR3 coding DNA: TGTGCCAGCAGCCAGGTTCGGGGAGGCACAGATACGCAGTATTTT. This sequence encodes CASSQVRGGTDTQYF.

The chain combines TRBV5-6 with TRBJ2-7; D unclear. Trimming shortened V by 2 bases and J by 3 bases, and 27 bases separated the two germline ends. The CDR3 loop spans 19 amino acids. Germline lookup yields CDR1 SGHDT and CDR2 YYEEEE. CDR3 sequence reads: CASSFYGSWGRLRSYEQYF. CDR3 bases: TGTGCCAGCAGCTTTTATGGATCATGGGGTCGGCTCAGGAGCTACGAGCAGTACTTC.

The rearrangement links TRBV2 to TRBJ1-1; no firm D call. CDR3 length equals 13 residues. V was shortened by 6 bases and J by 1 base, with 9 bases between the two germline ends. Germline loops: CDR1 SNHLY, CDR2 FYNNEI. This CDR3 is CASRVGGNTEAFF. The DNA of the CDR3 is TGTGCCAGCAGGGTCGGAGGGAACACTGAAGCTTTCTTT.

The chain is built from TRBV6-1 and TRBJ1-1, with unresolved D. The CDR3 spans 13 residues. The germline V and J ends were trimmed by 5 bases and 4 bases, with 11 bases remaining between them. Looked up from germline, CDR1 is MNHNS and CDR2 is SASEGT. CDR3 DNA: TGTGCCAGCAGTTCGGCAGCGGGCACTGAAGCTTTCTTT. Residues: CASSSAAGTEAFF.

This clone has only one observation. The chain has TRBV27 and TRBJ2-7; possible D gene TRBD2, 6 bases. This CDR3 has 15 residues. Germline V gene data show CDR1 as MNHEY and CDR2 as SMNVEV (reference sequence). With 2 bases removed from V and 0 bases from J, the gap between germline ends came to 11 bases. The CDR3 loop is CASSLAGHRSYEQYF. The CDR3 region has the DNA TGTGCCAGCAGTTTAGCGGGGCACCGCTCCTACGAGCAGTACTTC.

This chain links TRBV2 with TRBJ1-5; TRBD1 aligns across 7 bases. This CDR3 spans 15 amino acids. In germline, CDR1 is SNHLY, CDR2 FYNNEI. The ends lost 6 bases at V and 4 bases at J; junction bases unmatched: 9. The CDR3 sequence: CASRGMTGSNQPQHF. In nucleotides, the CDR3 is TGTGCCAGCAGAGGAATGACAGGGTCTAATCAGCCCCAGCATTTT. The complete variable domain, with remaining parts taken from reference TRBV2 and TRBJ1-5, reads EPEVTQTPSHQVTQMGQEVILRCVPISNHLYFYWYRQILGQKVEFLVSFYNNEISEKSEIFDDQFSVERPDGSNFTLKIRSTKLEDSAMYFCASRGMTGSNQPQHFGDGTRLSIL.

The chain has TRBV7-2 and TRBJ1-2; 8 bases align to TRBD1. V lost 2 bases, J lost 6 bases, and 11 bases stayed unmatched. The V gene's germline CDR1 is SGHTA and CDR2 FQGNSA. This CDR3 region has 16 residues. The CDR3 nucleotides read TGTGCCAGCAGCTTATTCCAAGTGACAGGGGACCATGGCTACACCTTC. It translates to CASSLFQVTGDHGYTF.

The CDR3 nucleotides read TGTGCCAGCAGCCAAGTATCAAGCGGGACACGGCACGGGGAGCTGTTTTTT. Amino acids: CASSQVSSGTRHGELFF. The V and J genes are TRBV14 and TRBJ2-2, with TRBD2 as a possible D gene (7 bases). With 1 base removed from V and 7 bases from J, the gap between germline ends came to 19 bases. CDR1 SGHDN and CDR2 FVKESK come from the germline V gene. CDR3 length equals 17 residues.

The CDR3 DNA sequence: TGTGCCAGTAGTATAGATTTGGGGACTAGAAATGAGCAGTTCTTC. The encoded protein is CASSIDLGTRNEQFF. This rearrangement joins TRBV19 to TRBJ2-1, with 8 bases matching TRBD2. The CDR3 covers 15 residues. The junction had 5 bases not matched to a gene; V was cut back by 0 bases and J by 7 bases. Germline CDR1 LNHDA, CDR2 SQIVND (reference sequence).

The gene calls are TRBV6-2 or TRBV6-3 and TRBJ2-7; D perhaps matches TRBD1 (6 bases). With 8 bases removed from V and 2 bases from J, the gap between germline ends came to 13 bases. Germline V gene sequence: CDR1 MNHEY, CDR2 SVGEGT. This CDR3 has 13 residues. The CDR3 loop reads CASGRQEPYEQYF. As DNA, the CDR3 is TGTGCCAGCGGCCGACAGGAGCCCTACGAGCAGTACTTC.

The gene calls are TRBV7-2 and TRBJ2-2; D could derive from TRBD1 or TRBD2 (5 bases each). CDR1 is SGHTA, CDR2 FQGNSA, per germline. V shed 1 base and J shed 0 bases, with 9 bases lying between them. The CDR3 totals 16 residues. CDR3 in amino acids: CASSLDGGANTGELFF. DNA of the CDR3: TGTGCCAGCAGCTTAGATGGGGGTGCGAACACCGGGGAGCTGTTTTTT. Combining the CDR3 with reference TRBV7-2 and TRBJ2-2 gives the whole variable domain GAGVSQSPSNKVTEKGKDVELRCDPISGHTALYWYRQSLGQGLEFLIYFQGNSAPDKSGLPSDRFSAERTGGSVSTLTIQRTQQEDSAVYLCASSLDGGANTGELFFGEGSRLTVL.

The rearrangement joins TRBV24-1 to TRBJ2-7; maybe TRBD1 (5 bases). V was cut by 1 base and J by 12 bases, with 12 bases left in between. CDR3 length equals 12 residues. Germline CDR1 reads KGHDR; CDR2 reads SFDVKD. The CDR3 reads CATSDFRGSVYF. CDR3 bases: TGTGCCACCAGTGATTTTAGGGGCAGTGTGTACTTC.

V is TRBV15 and J is TRBJ2-1; TRBD1 might be the D (6 bases). This CDR3 comprises 13 residues. The V gene's germline CDR1 is LNHNV and CDR2 YYDKDF (reference sequence). The V and J ends lost 6 bases and 8 bases respectively, with 14 bases between them. CDR3 region: CATRWAGVDEQFF. CDR3 nucleotides: TGTGCCACCAGGTGGGCAGGGGTGGATGAGCAGTTCTTC.

This sequence joins TRBV19 and TRBJ2-1; 7 bases line up with TRBD1. The CDR3 extends over 13 amino acids. V lost 5 bases, J lost 8 bases, and 6 bases stayed unmatched. Germline CDR1 reads LNHDA; CDR2 reads SQIVND (reference sequence). CDR3 in DNA: TGTGCCAGTAGTCTTAACAGGGGCGATGAGCAGTTCTTC. Protein sequence: CASSLNRGDEQFF.